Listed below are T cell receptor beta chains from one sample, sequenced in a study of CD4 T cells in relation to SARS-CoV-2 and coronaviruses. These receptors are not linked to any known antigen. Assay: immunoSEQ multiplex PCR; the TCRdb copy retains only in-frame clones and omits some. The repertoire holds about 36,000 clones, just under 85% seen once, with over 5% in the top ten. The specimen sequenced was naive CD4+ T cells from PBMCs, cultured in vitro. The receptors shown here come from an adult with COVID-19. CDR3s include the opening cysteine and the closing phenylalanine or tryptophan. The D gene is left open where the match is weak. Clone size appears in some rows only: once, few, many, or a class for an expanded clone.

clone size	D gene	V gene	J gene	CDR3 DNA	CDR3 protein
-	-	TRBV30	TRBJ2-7	TGTGCCTGGAGTGCCACCCTCTTTAATACTTACGAGCAGTACTTC	CAWSATLFNTYEQYF
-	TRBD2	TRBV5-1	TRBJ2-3	TGCGCCAGCAGCTTTAGCGGGAGAGGGACAGATACGCAGTATTTT	CASSFSGRGTDTQYF
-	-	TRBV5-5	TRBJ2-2	TGTGCCAGCAGCAGCCGGGACTTAAACACCGGGGAGCTGTTTTTT	CASSSRDLNTGELFF
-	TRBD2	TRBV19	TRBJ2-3	TGTGCCAGTAGCAGGGGGACTAGCGGGACATGGGGCACAGATACGCAGTATTTT	CASSRGTSGTWGTDTQYF
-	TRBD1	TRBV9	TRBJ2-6	TGTGCCAGCAGCGTAGTAGGGACAGGGGGCTCTGGGGCCAACGTCCTGACTTTC	CASSVVGTGGSGANVLTF
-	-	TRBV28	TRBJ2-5	TGTGCCAGCAGTTTACGGTCAGGCGAAACGGAGACCCAGTACTTC	CASSLRSGETETQYF
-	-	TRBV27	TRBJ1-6	TGTGCCAGCAGGCAGGACCTCTATAATTCACCCCTCCACTTT	CASRQDLYNSPLHF
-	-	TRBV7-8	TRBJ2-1	TGTGCCAGCAGCTGGAGCGGGACATCCTACAATGAGCAGTTCTTC	CASSWSGTSYNEQFF
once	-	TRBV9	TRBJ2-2	TGTGCCAGCAGCGTGGGCGGAAACACCGGGGAGCTGTTTTTT	CASSVGGNTGELFF
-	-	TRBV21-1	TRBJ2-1	TGTGCCAGCAGCAAAAAGCTGACCGGGACTAGCGGGAAAATATCCTACAATGAGCAGTTCTTC	CASSKKLTGTSGKISYNEQFF
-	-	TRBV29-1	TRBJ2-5	TGCAGCGTTGAAAACAGCCAAGAGACCCAGTACTTC	CSVENSQETQYF
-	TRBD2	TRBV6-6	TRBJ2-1	TGTGCCAGCAGTGCGACTAGCGGGAGGGGCAATGAGCAGTTCTTC	CASSATSGRGNEQFF
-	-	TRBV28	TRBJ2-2	TGTGCCAGTACAGGGAACACCGGGGAGCTGTTTTTT	CASTGNTGELFF
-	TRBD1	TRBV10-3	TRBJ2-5	TGTGCCATCAGTCGGGACAGTGGAGAGACCCAGTACTTC	CAISRDSGETQYF
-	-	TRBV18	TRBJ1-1	TGTGCCAGCTCACCACTTCCGGGATTGCCCTTAGACACTGAAGCTTTCTTT	CASSPLPGLPLDTEAFF
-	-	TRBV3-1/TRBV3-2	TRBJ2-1	TGTGCCAGCAGCCAAGGGGGCTCACTAACTGAGCAGTTCTTC	CASSQGGSLTEQFF
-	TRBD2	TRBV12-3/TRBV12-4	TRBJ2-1	TGTGCCAGCAAGGCTAGCGGCTACAATGAGCAGTTCTTC	CASKASGYNEQFF
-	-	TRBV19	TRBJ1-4	TGTGCCAGTCGGATGGCGGGGGCGACGAATGAAAAACTGTTTTTT	CASRMAGATNEKLFF
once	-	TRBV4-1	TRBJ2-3	TGCGCCAGCAGCCCACCAGGGGGGACAGGCACAGATACGCAGTATTTT	CASSPPGGTGTDTQYF
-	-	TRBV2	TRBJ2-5	TGTGCCAGCAGTGTTGACAGCTGGGAGACCCAGTACTTC	CASSVDSWETQYF
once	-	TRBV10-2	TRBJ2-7	TGCGCCAGCAGTGATTGGGGGACTCCATACGAGCAGTACTTC	CASSDWGTPYEQYF
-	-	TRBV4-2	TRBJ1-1	TGTGCCAGCAGCCAAGAGGAGGGAAGGGGCGAAGCTTTCTTT	CASSQEEGRGEAFF
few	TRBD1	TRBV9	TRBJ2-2	TGTGCCAGCAACTCCGGGACAGGGTCTGCCGGGGAGCTGTTTTTT	CASNSGTGSAGELFF
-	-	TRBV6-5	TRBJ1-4	TGTGCCAGCAGAGGAAGTTTTGCAACTAATGAAAAACTGTTTTTT	CASRGSFATNEKLFF
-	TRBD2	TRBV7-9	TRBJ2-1	TGTGCCAGCAACCAAGCGGGGAACTCCTACAATGAGCAGTTCTTC	CASNQAGNSYNEQFF
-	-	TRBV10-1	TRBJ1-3	TGCGCCAGCAGTGAGTCGATCGGTTTAAGGGGCGTTGGAAACACCATATATTTT	CASSESIGLRGVGNTIYF
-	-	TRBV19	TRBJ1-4	TGTGCCAGTACCACCAGGGGATTAGTTGAAAAACTGTTTTTT	CASTTRGLVEKLFF
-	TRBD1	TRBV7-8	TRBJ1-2	TGTGCCAGCAGCTTACTGGTTTTCGGGCAGGGGGCTAATGGCTACACCTTC	CASSLLVFGQGANGYTF
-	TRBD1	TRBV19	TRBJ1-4	TGTGCCAGTAGTGCCACAGGGGGCGCTTTGGAAAAACTGTTTTTT	CASSATGGALEKLFF
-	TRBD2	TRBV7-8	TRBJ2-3	TGTGCCAGCAGTCCAAGATCTCTAGCGGGACACACAGATACGCAGTATTTT	CASSPRSLAGHTDTQYF
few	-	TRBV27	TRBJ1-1	TGTGCCAGCAGCCGAGGGCTTGGTGAAGCTTTCTTT	CASSRGLGEAFF
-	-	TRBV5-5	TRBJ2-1	TGTGCCAGCAGCTGGGACAACCAAAATGAGCAGTTCTTC	CASSWDNQNEQFF
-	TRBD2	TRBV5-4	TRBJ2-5	TGTGCCAGCAGCACGTTAGCGGGAGGCCAAAGAGAGACCCAGTACTTC	CASSTLAGGQRETQYF
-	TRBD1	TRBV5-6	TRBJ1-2	TGTGCCAGCAGCTTGGCACAGGGGCCCGAAAGGAGAGGCTACACCTTC	CASSLAQGPERRGYTF
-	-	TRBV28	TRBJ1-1	TGTGCCAGCAGTTTATTGGGGGCAGAAGCTTTCTTT	CASSLLGAEAFF
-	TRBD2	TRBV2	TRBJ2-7	TGTGCCAGCAGCTATGGGACTAGCGGGAGTCACGAGCAGTACTTC	CASSYGTSGSHEQYF
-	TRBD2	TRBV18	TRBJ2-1	TGTGCCAGCTCAGAGGCTAGCGGATACAATGAGCAGTTCTTC	CASSEASGYNEQFF
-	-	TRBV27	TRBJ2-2	TGTGCCAGCAGTAGTATTCTCAGGAACACCGGGGAGCTGTTTTTT	CASSSILRNTGELFF
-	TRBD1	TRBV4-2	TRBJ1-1	TGTGCCAGCAGCCGAACCGGGACAGGTGACACTGAAGCTTTCTTT	CASSRTGTGDTEAFF
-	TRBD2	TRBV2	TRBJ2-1	TGTGCCAGCAGTGAACTAGCGGGGAGCTCCTACAATGAGCAGTTCTTC	CASSELAGSSYNEQFF
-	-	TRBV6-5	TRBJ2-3	TGTGCCAGCGTAAGGAGTGAGGAGGGAGATACGCAGTATTTT	CASVRSEEGDTQYF
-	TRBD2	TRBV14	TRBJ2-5	TGTGCCAGCAGCCAAGAAGGGCGGGGGACCGGGTTAGAAGAGACCCAGTACTTC	CASSQEGRGTGLEETQYF
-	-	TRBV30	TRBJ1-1	TGTGCCTGGGAACGTTGGTTTACTGAAGCTTTCTTT	CAWERWFTEAFF
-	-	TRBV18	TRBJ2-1	TGTGCCAGCTCACCACGGGGGGCGGCGTACAATGAGCAGTTCTTC	CASSPRGAAYNEQFF
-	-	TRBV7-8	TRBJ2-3	TGTGCCAGCAGCGTCGGGAGAAGTAGCACAGATACGCAGTATTTT	CASSVGRSSTDTQYF
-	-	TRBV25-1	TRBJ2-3	TGTGCCAGCAGTATCGGCCACACAGATACGCAGTATTTT	CASSIGHTDTQYF
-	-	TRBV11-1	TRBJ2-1	TGTGCCAGCAGTTGGGACTCCCTTACCTACAATGAGCAGTTCTTC	CASSWDSLTYNEQFF
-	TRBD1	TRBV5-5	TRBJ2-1	TGTGCCAGCAGCTCGCGGACAGGGTACTCCTACAATGAGCAGTTCTTC	CASSSRTGYSYNEQFF
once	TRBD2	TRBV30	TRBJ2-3	TGTGCCTGGTCTCGCGGGAGCCCAGATACGCAGTATTTT	CAWSRGSPDTQYF
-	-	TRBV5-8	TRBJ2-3	TGTGCCAGCAGCCGGTCGAGGACAGATACGCAGTATTTT	CASSRSRTDTQYF
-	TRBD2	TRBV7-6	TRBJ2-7	TGTGCCAGCAGCCCCGGAGCTAGCGGGAGGGCTTTGGGCTACGAGCAGTACTTC	CASSPGASGRALGYEQYF
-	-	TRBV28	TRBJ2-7	TGTGCCAGCAGCCACCGCAGGACAGATAGCGAGCAGTACTTC	CASSHRRTDSEQYF
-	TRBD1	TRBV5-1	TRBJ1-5	TGCGCCAGAGAAGACAGGGAAGTGGTGAGGGGACAGCCCCAGCATTTT	CAREDREVVRGQPQHF
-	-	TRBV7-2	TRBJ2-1	TGTGCCAGCAGCTTAAGAGGGGCAAATGAGCAGTTCTTC	CASSLRGANEQFF
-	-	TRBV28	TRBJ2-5	TGTGCCAGCAGCCCCGCGGACCCACGGCGCCAAGAGACCCAGTACTTC	CASSPADPRRQETQYF